The 6 T cell receptor beta chains below come from one sample, sequenced in a study of cytomegalovirus exposure and HLA in healthy donors. Primers included in the PCR were 60 Vbeta and 13 Jbeta primers. Profiled with immunoSEQ multiplex PCR; TCRdb holds only in-frame clones, not every one. The table includes approximately 150,000 clones, more than 80% detected once. The specimen was PBMCs. These receptors were collected from a woman aged 45-65 years in good health and CMV-seronegative.

The chain couples TRBV7-8 to TRBJ1-1; D not resolved. The germline V gene encodes CDR1 SGHVS and CDR2 FQNEAQ. V lost 0 bases, J lost 1 base, and 6 bases lay in between. CDR3 length: 14 residues. The CDR3 loop is CASSLAERNTEAFF. CDR3 sequence (DNA): TGTGCCAGCAGCTTAGCGGAGAGGAACACTGAAGCTTTCTTT.

The chain uses TRBV29-1 and TRBJ1-1; a possible D gene is TRBD1 (6 bases). Germline CDR1 SQVTM, CDR2 ANQGSEA. CDR3 length: 13 amino acids. The germline V and J ends were trimmed by 5 bases and 1 base, with 11 bases remaining between them. The DNA of the CDR3 is TGCAGCGTTTACCCGACAGGGAACACTGAAGCTTTCTTT. Its protein is CSVYPTGNTEAFF.

Only a few counts were recorded for this clone. The chain uses TRBV11-2 and TRBJ2-2, with D uncertain. The CDR3 contains 14 residues. V lost 1 base and J lost 1, with 4 bases in between. Germline V gene data show CDR1 as SGHAT and CDR2 as FQNNGV. The CDR3 bases are TGTGCCAGCAGCTTAGGAGGGAACACCGGGGAGCTGTTTTTT. This translates into CASSLGGNTGELFF.

This clone was seen a few times. This chain links TRBV6-6 with TRBJ1-5, with TRBD1 identical over 10 bases. Losses at the gene ends were 6 bases for V and 6 bases for J; bases not matched to a gene: 5. Germline CDR1 MNHNY, CDR2 SVGAGI (reference sequence). This CDR3 spans 14 amino acids. CDR3 residues: CASRPGTGAQPQHF. CDR3 nucleotide sequence: TGTGCCAGCAGGCCCGGGACAGGGGCTCAGCCCCAGCATTTT.

Concerning this clone: It differs at one base from a far larger clone, so likely a read error. Other DNA sequences in the sample encode the same CDR3. The chain employs TRBV10-3 and TRBJ1-5; 10 bases fit TRBD1. The germline V gene has CDR1 ENHRY and CDR2 SYGVKD. The CDR3 totals 14 residues. After removal of 8 bases from V and 0 bases from J, the junction contained 1 base not matched to a gene. The CDR3 spells CAIGTGDSNQPQHF. The CDR3 nucleotides are TGTGCCATCGGGACAGGGGATAGCAATCAGCCCCAGCATTTT.

V and J are TRBV10-3 and TRBJ2-7; D gene uncertain. From germline, CDR1 is ENHRY and CDR2 SYGVKD. The CDR3 runs 14 residues. V gave up 4 bases and J gave up 0 bases, with 10 bases separating them. The chain's CDR3 is CAISAKLSSYEQYF. CDR3 DNA: TGTGCCATCAGTGCTAAACTTAGCTCCTACGAGCAGTACTTC.